This entry lists 13 T cell receptor beta chains sequenced from one sample in a study of post-analysis software for immune sequencing data. Antigens for these TCRs are unknown. Overall study results and limits: Controls showed lower frequencies than patients for roughly 5 TRBV segments, and TRBV5-6, TRBV5-1 and TRBV20-1 were among these.

Incorporated into the TCR beta cDNA libraries were unique molecular identifiers, which served to reduce PCR and sequencing biases. MiXCR was run by TCRdb on the PCR reads, yielding one entry per CDR3 protein. Here the sample spans about 200,000 distinct CDR3 sequences, roughly 28% being singletons. Sample: blood. The origin of the receptors is a girl younger than 18 with multiple sclerosis.

Comments on this clonotype: A single base separates this from a much larger clone, so it may be a read error. This chain links TRBV7-8 with TRBJ2-5; D uncertain. The CDR3 consists of 11 residues. V was clipped by 5 bases and J by 11 bases, with 12 bases between them. Per the germline V gene, CDR1 is SGHVS and CDR2 is FQNEAQ. This CDR3 reads CASSVYNAQYF. The CDR3 DNA reads as TGTGCCAGCAGCGTGTACAATGCGCAGTACTTC.

This clonotype has at least ten counts. The chain recombines TRBV12-3 or TRBV12-4 with TRBJ1-1, with D unresolved. The ends were cut back, 5 bases at V and 0 bases at J, with 7 bases in the middle. The CDR3 extends over 13 amino acids. Written as DNA, the CDR3 is TGTGCCAGCAGTCTCCGGGTGAACACTGAAGCTTTCTTT. Translating gives CASSLRVNTEAFF.

A word on this clonotype: Germline and junction disagree at one end, which may indicate a read error. The chain has TRBV7-8 and TRBJ2-1; 12 bases agree with TRBD2. The germline CDR1 and CDR2 sequences are SGHVS and FQNEAQ. CDR3 length: 18 residues. This CDR3 is CASSYGTSGWSSYNERFF. The DNA of the CDR3 is TGTGCCAGCAGCTACGGGACTAGCGGGTGGAGCTCCTACAATGAGCGGTTCTTC.

This clonotype was picked up a small number of times. The V call is TRBV20-1, the J call TRBJ2-7; 12 bases agree with TRBD2. The germline V gene encodes CDR1 DFQATT and CDR2 SNEGSKA (reference sequence). CDR3 length: 16 amino acids. The CDR3 DNA is TGCAGCACTAGCGGGGGGCCCCAACGGCAAGGTGGTACCCAGTACTTC. Protein: CSTSGGPQRQGGTQYF.

The table lists this clonotype with many counts. The V call is TRBV6-6, the J call TRBJ1-4; no clear D. V was pared by 4 bases and J by 10 bases, with 19 bases between. Per germline, CDR1 MNHNY and CDR2 SVGAGI (reference sequence). The CDR3 runs 15 residues. This CDR3 is CASSFSGPNGGKLFF. The CDR3 bases are TGTGCCAGCAGTTTTTCGGGTCCCAACGGCGGAAAACTGTTTTTT.

On this clonotype: Compared with germline, one end of the junction differs, possibly owing to a read error. This chain uses TRBV10-3 with TRBJ1-2; D might be TRBD1 (6 bases). Per the germline V gene, CDR1 is ENHRY and CDR2 is SYGVKD. This CDR3 is 15 amino acids long. CDR3 DNA: TGCGTCATCAGTGGGGGGACAAACGCTAACTATGGCTACACCTTC. Its translation: CVISGGTNANYGYTF.

A few counts support this clonotype. The V and J genes are TRBV4-1 and TRBJ1-5; the D is unclear. Trimming cost V 0 bases and J 5 bases, with 14 bases left between them. Germline loops: CDR1 MGHRA, CDR2 YSYEKL. The length of the CDR3 is 16 residues. CDR3 coding DNA: TGCGCCAGCAGCCAAGATAAGGCGGGATCTTATCAGCCCCAGCATTTT. This sequence encodes CASSQDKAGSYQPQHF.

There are many counts of this clonotype. The V call is TRBV25-1, the J call TRBJ2-7; 7 bases line up with TRBD1. The germline V gene encodes CDR1 MGHDK and CDR2 SYGVNS. This CDR3 is 12 amino acids long. V lost 4 bases and J lost 3; bases outside the gene matches: 0. Here the CDR3 reads CASSGDSYEQYF. The DNA for the CDR3 is TGTGCCAGCAGTGGGGACAGCTACGAGCAGTACTTC.

As for this clonotype: A read error may explain this, as a much larger clone is one base away. The chain joins TRBV28 to TRBJ2-7; 7 bases agree with TRBD1. Germline loops: CDR1 MDHEN, CDR2 SYDVKM. CDR3 length equals 12 residues. This chain's CDR3 is CTSKGGFDEQYF. DNA for the CDR3: TGTACCAGCAAAGGGGGCTTCGACGAGCAGTACTTC.

The chain couples TRBV21-1 to TRBJ2-2. TRBV21-1 is reported as a pseudogene. The CDR3 is 16 residues long. The CDR3 sequence is CASSKLQGLNTGELFF. The CDR3 bases are TGTGCCAGCAGCAAACTCCAAGGTCTAAACACCGGGGAGCTGTTTTTT.

This clonotype was observed at least ten times. V usage is TRBV9 and J usage is TRBJ1-2; a possible D gene is TRBD1 (6 bases). This CDR3 spans 14 amino acids. The V end lost 2 bases, the J end lost 5 bases, and 13 bases lay between the germline ends. Germline V gene lookup returns CDR1 SGDLS and CDR2 YYNGEE. The CDR3 loop is CASSVGGTRYGYTF. The CDR3 coding sequence is TGTGCCAGCAGCGTTGGTGGGACAAGATATGGCTACACCTTC.

The genes are TRBV28 and TRBJ2-7; no reliable D call. The CDR3 loop spans 12 amino acids. CDR1 MDHEN and CDR2 SYDVKM come from the germline V gene. The V gene lost 7 bases and the J gene lost 7 bases, with 14 bases spanning the gap. CDR3 sequence (DNA): TGTGCCAGCACCCGAAGCTGGAATGAGCAGTACTTC. Translation: CASTRSWNEQYF.

A word on this clonotype: A much more abundant neighbour one base away suggests this may be a read error. This sequence joins TRBV29-1 and TRBJ2-4; possible D gene TRBD2, 6 bases. CDR1 and CDR2 (germline): SQVTM, ANQGSEA. The CDR3 has 13 residues. Written as DNA, the CDR3 is TGCAGCGTTGTTAGCGGAGCCAAAAACATTCGGTACTTC. This codes for CSVVSGAKNIRYF.